This record concerns one T cell receptor beta chain sequence. The antigen is unknown. The sample originates from a study of radiation and T cells in renal cell carcinoma. Regarding the study as a whole: From baseline, blood top tumor clonotypes peaked at 2 weeks post-radiation. Dominant CDR3 motifs occupied more repertoire in irradiated than control tumors. Pretreatment tumor biopsies were lacking, so baseline clonotypes are unknown.

This CDR3 contains 16 residues. V was clipped by 3 bases and J by 5 bases; unmatched bases: 9. From germline, CDR1 is SEHNR and CDR2 FQNEAQ (reference sequence). Treatment: 15 Gy SBRT to primary tumor, nephrectomy 4 weeks later. Nephrectomy followed 15 Gy stereotactic body radiation by 4 weeks. TCRdb keeps only in-frame clones here, not all; method: immunoSEQ multiplex PCR. The table includes several thousand clones, approximately 65% detected once. Sequenced material: tumor tissue, taken from a patient whose treatment included radiotherapy and nephrectomy. V is TRBV7-9 and J is TRBJ2-5; TRBD2 matches at 10 bases. This TCR derives from a woman aged 55-70 years with renal cell carcinoma. The CDR3 sequence: CASSLKREGRGETQYF. CDR3 in DNA: TGTGCCAGCAGCTTGAAGCGGGAGGGCCGCGGTGAGACCCAGTACTTC.